This TCR beta chain was observed in a study of T cell responses to AZD1222 COVID-19 vaccine. This CDR3 is 16 amino acids long. Germline trimming cut 6 bases from V and 5 bases from J; bases unmatched to any gene: 14. Germline V CDR1 and CDR2: MNHEY, SMNVEV (reference sequence). Using immunoSEQ multiplex PCR, the repertoire was profiled, and TCRdb retains in-frame clones only, with some absent. The profile shows some 99,000 clones, 88% of them singletons. The chain uses TRBV27 and TRBJ2-7; TRBD1 aligns across 9 bases. The sequencing here drew on peripheral blood, taken on day 0 of MenACWY control vaccination. This TCR derives from an adult in good health. The CDR3 DNA is TGTGCCAGCAGCAAAATCCCGGGACAGGGTATCAACGAGCAGTACTTC. Translated, it gives CASSKIPGQGINEQYF.